This T cell receptor beta chain originates from a study of blood T cell repertoires in COVID-19. Study-level information: COVID-19 samples from acute and convalescent phases originated in the United States, Italy and Spain.

This CDR3 has 15 residues. CDR1 SGDLS and CDR2 YYNGEE come from the germline V gene. Trimming pared 0 bases from V and 0 bases from J, leaving 9 bases between. Original analysis: Cell counts per sample came from amplifying reference gene primers. Sequenced by immunoSEQ multiplex PCR; TCRdb stores in-frame clones only, minus some. V, J and clone size are taken as reported in that table, and D and trimming were inferred from the DNA itself. The table records 240,000 or so clones, more than 75% of them present only once. The age range of participants was about 18 to 95 years, with residence in about two dozen US areas. Participant reports of clinical history set cohort assignment.

The origin of this receptor is a woman aged 40 to 55 with acute COVID-19. The sample was PBMCs or T cells enriched from blood (not recorded which). V usage is TRBV9 and J usage is TRBJ1-1; D perhaps matches TRBD1 (5 bases). In nucleotides, the CDR3 is TGTGCCAGCAGCGTAGGCAACAGGATGAACACTGAAGCTTTCTTT. It encodes CASSVGNRMNTEAFF.